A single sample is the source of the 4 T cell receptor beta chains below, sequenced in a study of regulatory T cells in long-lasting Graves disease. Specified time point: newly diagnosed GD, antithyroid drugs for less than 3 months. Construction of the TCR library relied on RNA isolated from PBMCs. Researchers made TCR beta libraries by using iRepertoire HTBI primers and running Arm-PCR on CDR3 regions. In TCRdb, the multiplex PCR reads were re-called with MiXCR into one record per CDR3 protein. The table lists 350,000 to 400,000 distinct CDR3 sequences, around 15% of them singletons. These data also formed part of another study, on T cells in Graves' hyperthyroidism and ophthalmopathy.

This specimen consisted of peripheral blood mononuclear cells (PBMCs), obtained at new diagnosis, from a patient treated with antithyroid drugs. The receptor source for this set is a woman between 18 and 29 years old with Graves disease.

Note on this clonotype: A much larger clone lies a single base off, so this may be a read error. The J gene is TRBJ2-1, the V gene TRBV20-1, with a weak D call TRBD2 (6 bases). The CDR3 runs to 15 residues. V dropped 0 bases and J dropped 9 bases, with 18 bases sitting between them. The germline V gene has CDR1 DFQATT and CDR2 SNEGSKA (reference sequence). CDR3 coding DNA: TGCAGTGCTAGAGATATAGCGGCAGATATTGCTGAGCAGTTCTTC. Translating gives CSARDIAADIAEQFF.

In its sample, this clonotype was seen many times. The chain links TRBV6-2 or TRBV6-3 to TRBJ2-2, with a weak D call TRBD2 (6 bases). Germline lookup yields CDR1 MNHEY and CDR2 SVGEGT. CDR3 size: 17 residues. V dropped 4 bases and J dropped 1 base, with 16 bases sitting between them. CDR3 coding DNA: TGTGCCAGCAGTTCCCGAGGGCGCGGGATGAACACCGGGGAGCTGTTTTTT. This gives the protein CASSSRGRGMNTGELFF.

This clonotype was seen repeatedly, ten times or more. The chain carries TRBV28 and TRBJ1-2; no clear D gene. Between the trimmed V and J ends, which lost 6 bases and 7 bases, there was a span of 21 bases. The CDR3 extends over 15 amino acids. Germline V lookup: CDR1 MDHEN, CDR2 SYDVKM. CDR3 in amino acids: CASRLTVRARGGYTF. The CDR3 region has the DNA TGTGCCAGCAGGCTAACCGTCCGGGCGCGAGGTGGCTACACCTTC.

CDR3 protein: CASSYSSFEEWTNEKLFF. In DNA, the CDR3 is TGTGCCAGCAGTTACTCGTCGTTCGAGGAGTGGACTAATGAAAAACTGTTTTTT. The chain uses TRBV6-2 or TRBV6-3 and TRBJ1-4; D is ambiguous. V was clipped by 0 bases and J by 2 bases, with 16 bases between them. CDR1 is MNHEY, CDR2 SVGEGT, per germline. The CDR3 length is 18 residues.